This TCR beta chain was sequenced during a study of regulatory T cells in long-lasting Graves disease. Looking at the study overall: Graves' patients, diagnosed recently, had received antithyroid drugs under 3 months.

Ten or more counts support this clonotype. Construction of the TCR beta libraries employed iRepertoire HTBI primers in conjunction with Arm-PCR of CDR3 regions. TCRdb fed the multiplex PCR reads into MiXCR, producing one record per CDR3 protein. The profile shows 450,000 to 600,000 distinct CDR3 sequences, approximately 15% of them singletons. Time point specified: newly diagnosed GD, antithyroid drugs for less than 3 months. The TCR library used RNA extracted from PBMCs. Trimming took 5 bases from V and 9 from J, leaving 14 bases between them. This CDR3 spans 13 amino acids. Germline assignment: CDR1 MNHEY and CDR2 SVGEGT. These data are also associated with another study on T cells in Graves' hyperthyroidism and ophthalmopathy. As that study records: The HTBI primer set was used in a first-round RT-PCR of the TCR CDR3. Most thyroid clonotypes that were expanded above 0.001 also turned up in blood. Ophthalmopathy onset followed model prediction by a median approximately seven months.

Sample: peripheral blood mononuclear cells (PBMCs), taken at new diagnosis, from a patient treated with antithyroid drugs. V usage is TRBV6-2 or TRBV6-3 and J usage is TRBJ2-4, with D perhaps TRBD2 (6 bases). The TCR sequence derives from a man aged 25-40 years with Graves disease. In DNA form, the CDR3 reads TGTGCCAGCAGTGCCAGGGAGGTTGGCATTCAGTACTTC. Translated, it gives CASSAREVGIQYF.